This TCR beta chain was observed in a study of OX40 agonist ivuxolimab in advanced cancers. Samples of blood were obtained at baseline, on cycle 4 day 1, and on cycle 7 day 1. Profiled with immunoSEQ multiplex PCR; TCRdb holds only in-frame clones, not every one. The data contain around 70,000 clones, 89% of them seen just once; the ten biggest clones take up about 10%. The CDR3 runs 14 residues. The germline V gene has CDR1 LNHDA and CDR2 SQIVND (reference sequence). Trimming removed 8 bases at V and 0 bases at J, with 14 bases between. This specimen was CD4+ or CD8+ T cells sorted from blood, taken in a trial of the OX40 agonist ivuxolimab. The origin of this receptor is an adult with an advanced solid tumor such as melanoma, head and neck, liver or kidney cancer. The chain combines TRBV19 with TRBJ2-7; D remains ambiguous. CDR3 bases: TGTGCCAGTGCTAGAAACCCCAGCTCCTACGAGCAGTACTTC. It encodes CASARNPSSYEQYF.